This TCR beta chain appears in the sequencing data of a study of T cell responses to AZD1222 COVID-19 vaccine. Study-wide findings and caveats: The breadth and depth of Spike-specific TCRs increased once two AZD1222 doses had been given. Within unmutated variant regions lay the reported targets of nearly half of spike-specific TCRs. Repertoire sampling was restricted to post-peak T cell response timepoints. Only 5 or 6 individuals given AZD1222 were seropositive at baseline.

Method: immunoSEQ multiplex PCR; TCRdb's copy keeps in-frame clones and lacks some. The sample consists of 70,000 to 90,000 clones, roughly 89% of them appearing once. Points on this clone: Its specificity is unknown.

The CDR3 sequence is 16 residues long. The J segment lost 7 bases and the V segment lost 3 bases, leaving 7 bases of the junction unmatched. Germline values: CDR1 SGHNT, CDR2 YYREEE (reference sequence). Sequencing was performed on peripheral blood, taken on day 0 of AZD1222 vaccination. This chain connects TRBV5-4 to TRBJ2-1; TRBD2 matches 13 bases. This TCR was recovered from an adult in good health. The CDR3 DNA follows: TGTGCCAGCAGCTCCTCGGCACTAGCGGGAGGGAATGAGCAGTTCTTC. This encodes CASSSSALAGGNEQFF.